Reported below is one TCR beta chain. Its specificity is unknown. The data are from a study of lymphopenia after photon versus proton radiotherapy. Study observations and caveats: Survival link was tested only in deceased patients; proton benefit remains a possibility. Relative stability marked proton patients; photon patients lost diversity and naive cells.

The repertoire was sequenced with immunoSEQ multiplex PCR; TCRdb's copy has only in-frame clones and lacks some. This sample has approximately 65,000 clones; around 90% occur once, and the top ten carry roughly 13%. V trimming: 0 bases; J trimming: 3 bases; junction bases outside the gene matches: 2. This CDR3 region has 15 residues. Germline V lookup: CDR1 MGHRA, CDR2 YSYEKL. The genes are TRBV4-1 and TRBJ2-7, with TRBD2 identical over 10 bases. The material sequenced was peripheral blood, taken from a patient treated with proton-based radiotherapy. The receptor's source is an elderly man with esophageal cancer. CDR3 nucleotide sequence: TGCGCCAGCAGCCAAGAACTAGCGGGGTTCTACGAGCAGTACTTC. Translating gives CASSQELAGFYEQYF.